These 19 T cell receptor beta chains originate from one sample sequenced in a study of identical twins. TCRdb redid the calling of the 5' RACE reads with MiXCR, one entry per CDR3 protein. The sample shows 1,800,000 or so distinct CDR3 sequences, roughly a third of them seen only once. The sample taken for sequencing was cord blood. Source of these receptors: a newborn girl in good health.

This clonotype was detected only a few times. At one boundary the junction diverges from the germline segment, which might be a read error. The chain joins TRBV7-2 to TRBJ2-5, with 9 nucleotides matching TRBD2. Germline V gene data show CDR1 as SGHTA and CDR2 as FQGNSA. The CDR3 covers 17 residues. The CDR3 here is CAGSQGEPSGEKETQYF. CDR3 sequence (DNA): TGTGCCGGCAGCCAGGGGGAGCCTAGCGGGGAAAAAGAGACCCAGTACTTC.

The gene calls are TRBV5-6 and TRBJ2-1, with 12 bases aligning to TRBD2. Germline CDR1 reads SGHDT; CDR2 reads YYEEEE. The CDR3 runs to 15 residues. Trimming cost V 5 bases and J 9 bases; bases outside gene matches: 9. CDR3 region: CASSLTSGRQGEQFF. The DNA for the CDR3 is TGTGCCAGCAGTCTGACTAGCGGGAGACAGGGTGAGCAGTTCTTC. The complete variable domain, with remaining parts taken from reference TRBV5-6 and TRBJ2-1, reads DAGVTQSPTHLIKTRGQQVTLRCSPKSGHDTVSWYQQALGQGPQFIFQYYEEEERQRGNFPDRFSGHQFPNYSSELNVNALLLGDSALYLCASSLTSGRQGEQFFGPGTRLTVL.

Worth noting for this clonotype: With a much larger clone just one base away, this may be a read error. V gene TRBV12-3 or TRBV12-4 combines with J gene TRBJ1-1, with 7 positions matching TRBD1. The CDR3 totals 15 residues. Written as DNA, the CDR3 is TGTGCCAGCAGCTTACAGGGGACCATGAACACTGTAGCTTTCTTT. The encoded protein is CASSLQGTMNTVAFF.

This clonotype showed up just once. This chain connects TRBV15 to TRBJ2-7; D is possibly TRBD1 (6 bases). The CDR3 covers 15 residues. From germline, CDR1 is LNHNV and CDR2 YYDKDF (reference sequence). The V end was cut by 0 bases, the J end by 6 bases, with 15 bases between. This CDR3 is CATSRDLGVGGEQYF. The CDR3 DNA reads TGTGCCACCAGCAGAGACCTGGGGGTAGGGGGCGAGCAGTACTTC.

This clonotype has just a few counts. The J gene is TRBJ2-3, the V gene TRBV15; tentative D call: TRBD1 (5 bases). The CDR3 runs 15 residues. In germline, CDR1 is LNHNV, CDR2 YYDKDF (reference sequence). V lost 2 bases to trimming and J lost 2 bases, with 11 bases between them. The DNA for the CDR3 is TGTGCCACCAGCAGACTTCGACAGTTCACAGATACGCAGTATTTT. Protein product: CATSRLRQFTDTQYF. Supplemented by reference TRBV15 and TRBJ2-3, the full variable domain reads DAMVIQNPRYQVTQFGKPVTLSCSQTLNHNVMYWYQQKSSQAPKLLFHYYDKDFNNEADTPDNFQSRRPNTSFCFLDIRSPGLGDTAMYLCATSRLRQFTDTQYFGPGTRLTVL.

This chain joins TRBV3-1 and TRBJ1-1; TRBD1 agrees at 9 bases. Germline CDR1 LGHDT, CDR2 YNNKEL (reference sequence). The CDR3 covers 15 residues. V shed 2 bases, J shed 2 bases, and the junction held 3 bases outside the gene matches. The CDR3 spells CASSQRGQGNTEAFF. Here the CDR3 DNA reads TGTGCCAGCAGCCAAAGGGGACAGGGTAACACTGAAGCTTTCTTT.

This clonotype showed up just once. The chain joins TRBV6-5 to TRBJ1-3; no definite D call. Germline assignment: CDR1 MNHEY and CDR2 SVGAGI. V was shortened by 6 bases and J by 2 bases, with 11 bases between the two germline ends. CDR3 length: 14 amino acids. The CDR3 nucleotides are TGTGCCAGCAGAGGAGGAATCGCTGGAAACACCATATATTTT. Protein product: CASRGGIAGNTIYF.

The chain carries TRBV20-1 and TRBJ2-7; 9 positions agree with TRBD1. CDR3 length: 13 amino acids. V shed 6 bases and J 7 bases; nucleotides not matched to a gene: 10. Germline V gene sequence: CDR1 DFQATT, CDR2 SNEGSKA (reference sequence). CDR3 amino acids: CSASRDRDNEQYF. As DNA, the CDR3 is TGCAGTGCGAGCAGGGACAGGGACAATGAGCAGTACTTC.

This chain connects TRBV27 to TRBJ2-5; 7 bases agree with TRBD2. The DNA end is more similar to TRBJ2-7, so the J call may be wrong. The germline V gene has CDR1 MNHEY and CDR2 SMNVEV (reference sequence). There are 14 residues in the CDR3. CDR3 bases: TGTGCCAGCAGTTCCGGACTAGGGGCCTACGAGCAGTACTTC. Amino acid sequence: CASSSGLGAYEQYF.

The chain recombines TRBV18 with TRBJ2-7, with 11 bases that match TRBD2. The last part of the DNA fits TRBJ2-5 better; the J call may be wrong. The CDR3 extends over 15 amino acids. Germline V gene lookup returns CDR1 KGHSH and CDR2 LQKENI. CDR3 loop: CASSAALAGEETQYF. In DNA, the CDR3 is TGTGCCAGCTCAGCGGCACTAGCGGGAGAAGAGACCCAGTACTTC.

The J gene is TRBJ2-5, the V gene TRBV7-8; no clear D. V was trimmed by 1 base and J by 1 base, leaving 7 bases between them. Looked up from germline, CDR1 is SGHVS and CDR2 is FQNEAQ. The CDR3 has 14 amino acids. CDR3 residues: CASSLVRVQETQYF. The CDR3 nucleotides read TGTGCCAGCAGCTTAGTTAGGGTCCAAGAGACCCAGTACTTC.

This clonotype has only a few counts. The chain couples TRBV9 to TRBJ2-3; 9 bases fit TRBD2. The germline gives CDR1 SGDLS, CDR2 YYNGEE. V shed 3 bases, J shed 0 bases, and the junction held 8 bases outside the gene matches. The CDR3 is made up of 17 amino acids. This CDR3 is CASSAGLARTSTDTQYF. CDR3 bases: TGTGCCAGCAGCGCCGGACTAGCGCGCACTAGCACAGATACGCAGTATTTT.

This clonotype appeared a few times. The chain combines TRBV30 with TRBJ2-1; tentatively, D is TRBD1 (6 bases). The CDR3 sequence is 16 residues long. V dropped 2 bases and J dropped 5 bases, with 19 bases sitting between them. Germline V gives CDR1 GTSNPN, CDR2 SVGIG (reference sequence). This CDR3 reads CAWSIVRDTGDNEQFF. The CDR3 bases are TGTGCCTGGAGTATCGTCCGGGACACCGGGGACAATGAGCAGTTCTTC.

The chain uses TRBV6-1 and TRBJ2-6, with D possibly being TRBD2 (7 bases). Germline lookup yields CDR1 MNHNS and CDR2 SASEGT. The V end was cut by 10 bases, the J end by 9 bases, with 16 bases between. The CDR3 totals 13 residues. The CDR3 is CATTSGTFNVLTF. The CDR3 bases are TGTGCCACCACAAGCGGGACATTCAACGTCCTGACTTTC.

The V gene is TRBV4-1, the J gene TRBJ2-5; tentative D call: TRBD2 (6 bases). The J call may be mistaken, given a closer DNA end match to TRBJ2-1. There are 14 residues in the CDR3. CDR1 is MGHRA, CDR2 YSYEKL, per germline. The CDR3 loop reads CASSQVAEQETQFF. The CDR3, as DNA: TGCGCCAGCAGCCAAGTAGCGGAACAAGAGACCCAGTTCTTC.

This sequence joins TRBV9 and TRBJ2-3; the D gene is possibly TRBD1 (6 bases). Germline V gene sequence: CDR1 SGDLS, CDR2 YYNGEE. The CDR3 sequence is 19 residues long. With 3 bases removed from V and 2 bases from J, the gap between germline ends came to 25 bases. The CDR3 DNA is TGTGCCAGCAGCGAACCTCCCGTCAGGGGCACCCTATTCACAGATACGCAGTATTTT. This codes for CASSEPPVRGTLFTDTQYF.

The V gene is TRBV5-1, the J gene TRBJ2-3; D is ambiguous. The germline CDR1 and CDR2 sequences are SGHRS and YFSETQ. The CDR3 spans 13 residues. Trimming left V 1 base short and J 6 bases short, with 9 bases between. DNA for the CDR3: TGCGCCAGCAGCTTGACTCCCCTGGATACGCAGTATTTT. The encoded protein is CASSLTPLDTQYF. The whole variable domain, filled in from reference TRBV5-1 and TRBJ2-3, reads KAGVTQTPRYLIKTRGQQVTLSCSPISGHRSVSWYQQTPGQGLQFLFEYFSETQRNKGNFPGRFSGRQFSNSRSEMNVSTLELGDSALYLCASSLTPLDTQYFGPGTRLTVL.

In this sample, this clonotype turned up many times. The chain combines TRBV2 with TRBJ2-3; TRBD2 is a possible D gene (5 bases). From germline, CDR1 is SNHLY and CDR2 FYNNEI. The CDR3 covers 15 residues. Trimming removed 6 bases from V and 0 bases from J, with 13 bases in between. The CDR3 DNA is TGTGCCAGCAGCTCCACTAGACAAAGCACAGATACGCAGTATTTT. It is translated as CASSSTRQSTDTQYF.

This clonotype has more than one count but fewer than ten. The genes are TRBV27 and TRBJ1-6, with D hard to call. The CDR3 extends over 13 amino acids. V lost 0 bases and J lost 16, with 13 bases in between. CDR1 is MNHEY, CDR2 SMNVEV, per germline (reference sequence). CDR3 loop: CASSLSGNSALHF. The CDR3 nucleotides are TGTGCCAGCAGTTTATCGGGGAACTCGGCTCTCCACTTT.